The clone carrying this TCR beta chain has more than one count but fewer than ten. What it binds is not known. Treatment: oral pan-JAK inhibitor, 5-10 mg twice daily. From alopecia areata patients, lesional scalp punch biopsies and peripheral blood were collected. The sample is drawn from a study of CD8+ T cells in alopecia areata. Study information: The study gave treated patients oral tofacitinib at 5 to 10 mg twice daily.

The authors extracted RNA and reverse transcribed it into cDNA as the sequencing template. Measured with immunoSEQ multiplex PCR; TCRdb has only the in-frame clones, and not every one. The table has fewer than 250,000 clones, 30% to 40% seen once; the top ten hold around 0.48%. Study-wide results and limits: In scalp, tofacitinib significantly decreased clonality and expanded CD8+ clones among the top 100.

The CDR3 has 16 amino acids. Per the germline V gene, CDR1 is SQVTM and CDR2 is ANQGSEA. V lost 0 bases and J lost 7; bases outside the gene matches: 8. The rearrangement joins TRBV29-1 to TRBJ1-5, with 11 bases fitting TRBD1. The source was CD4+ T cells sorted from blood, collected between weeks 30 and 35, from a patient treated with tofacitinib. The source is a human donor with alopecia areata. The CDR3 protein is CSVEEEGTGGEQPQHF. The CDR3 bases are TGCAGCGTTGAAGAGGAGGGGACAGGGGGTGAGCAGCCCCAGCATTTT.